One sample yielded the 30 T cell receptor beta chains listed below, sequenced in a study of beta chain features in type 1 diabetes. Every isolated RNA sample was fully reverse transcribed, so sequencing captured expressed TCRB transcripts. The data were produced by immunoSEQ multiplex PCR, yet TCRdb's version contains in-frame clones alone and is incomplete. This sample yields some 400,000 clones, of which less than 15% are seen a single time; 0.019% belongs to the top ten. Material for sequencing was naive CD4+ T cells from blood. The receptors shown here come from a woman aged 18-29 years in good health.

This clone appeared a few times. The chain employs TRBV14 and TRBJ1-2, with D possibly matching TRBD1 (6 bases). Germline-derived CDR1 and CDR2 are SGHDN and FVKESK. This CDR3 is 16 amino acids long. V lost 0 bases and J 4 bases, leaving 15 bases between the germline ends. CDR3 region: CASSQDDRPLFYGYTF. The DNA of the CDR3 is TGTGCCAGCAGCCAAGACGACAGGCCTCTCTTCTATGGCTACACCTTC.

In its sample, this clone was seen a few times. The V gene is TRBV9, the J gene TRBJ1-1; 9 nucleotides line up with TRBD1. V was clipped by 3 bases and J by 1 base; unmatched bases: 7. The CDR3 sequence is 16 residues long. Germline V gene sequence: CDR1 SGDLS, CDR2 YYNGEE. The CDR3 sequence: CASSETGGMTNTEAFF. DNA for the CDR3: TGTGCCAGCAGCGAGACAGGGGGGATGACGAACACTGAAGCTTTCTTT.

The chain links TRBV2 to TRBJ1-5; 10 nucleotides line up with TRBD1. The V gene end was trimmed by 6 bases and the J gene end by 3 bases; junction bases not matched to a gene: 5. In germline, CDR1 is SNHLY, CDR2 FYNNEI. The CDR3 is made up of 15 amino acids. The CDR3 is CASRGQGMNNQPQHF. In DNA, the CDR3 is TGTGCCAGCAGGGGACAGGGGATGAACAATCAGCCCCAGCATTTT.

Here the CDR3 reads CASSSGLVVQETQYF. In DNA, the CDR3 is TGTGCCAGCAGCTCGGGACTAGTGGTTCAAGAGACCCAGTACTTC. This sequence joins TRBV7-9 and TRBJ2-5; 8 bases map to TRBD2. Germline V gene sequence: CDR1 SEHNR, CDR2 FQNEAQ (reference sequence). This CDR3 is built from 15 residues. The trim removed 4 bases at V and 2 bases at J, leaving 6 bases unmatched.

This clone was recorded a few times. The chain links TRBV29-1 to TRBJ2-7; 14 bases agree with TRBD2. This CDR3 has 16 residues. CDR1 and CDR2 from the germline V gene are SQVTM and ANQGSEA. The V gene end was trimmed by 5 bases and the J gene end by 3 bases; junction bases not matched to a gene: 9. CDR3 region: CSVLGLAGGPNYEQYF. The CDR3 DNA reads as TGCAGCGTTCTCGGACTAGCGGGAGGACCAAACTACGAGCAGTACTTC.

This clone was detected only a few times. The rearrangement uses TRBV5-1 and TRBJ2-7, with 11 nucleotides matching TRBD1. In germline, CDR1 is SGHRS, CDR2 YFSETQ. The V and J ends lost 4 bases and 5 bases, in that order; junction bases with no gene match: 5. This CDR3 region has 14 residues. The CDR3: CASSTGQGANEQYF. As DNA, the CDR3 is TGCGCCAGCAGCACCGGACAGGGGGCGAACGAGCAGTACTTC.

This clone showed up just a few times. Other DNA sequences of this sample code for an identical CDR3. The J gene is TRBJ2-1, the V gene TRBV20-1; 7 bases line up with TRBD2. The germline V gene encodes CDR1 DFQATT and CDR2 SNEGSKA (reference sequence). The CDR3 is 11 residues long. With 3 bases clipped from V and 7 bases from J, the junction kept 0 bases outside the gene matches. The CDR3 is CSASGRNEQFF. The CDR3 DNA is TGCAGTGCTAGCGGGAGGAATGAGCAGTTCTTC.

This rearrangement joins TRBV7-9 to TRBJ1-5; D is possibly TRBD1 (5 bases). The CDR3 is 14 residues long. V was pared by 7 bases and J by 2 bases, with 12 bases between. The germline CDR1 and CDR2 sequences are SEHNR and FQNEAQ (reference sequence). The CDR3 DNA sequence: TGTGCCAGCACCCCGGACACCGGCAATCAGCCCCAGCATTTT. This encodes CASTPDTGNQPQHF. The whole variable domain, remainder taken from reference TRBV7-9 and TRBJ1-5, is DTGVSQNPRHKITKRGQNVTFRCDPISEHNRLYWYRQTLGQGPEFLTYFQNEAQLEKSRLLSDRFSAERPKGSFSTLEIQRTEQGDSAMYLCASTPDTGNQPQHFGDGTRLSIL.

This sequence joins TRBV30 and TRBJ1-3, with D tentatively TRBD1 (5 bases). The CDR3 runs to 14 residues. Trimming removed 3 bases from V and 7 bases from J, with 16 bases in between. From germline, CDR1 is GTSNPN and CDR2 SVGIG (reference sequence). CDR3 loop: CAWSETAFQNTIYF. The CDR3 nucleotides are TGTGCCTGGAGCGAGACAGCGTTCCAGAACACCATATATTTT.

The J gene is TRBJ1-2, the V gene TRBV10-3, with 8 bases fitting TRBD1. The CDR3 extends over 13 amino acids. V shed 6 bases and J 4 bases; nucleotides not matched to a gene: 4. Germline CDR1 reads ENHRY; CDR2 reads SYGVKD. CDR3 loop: CAIRTGALYGYTF. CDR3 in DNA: TGTGCCATCAGGACAGGGGCACTCTATGGCTACACCTTC.

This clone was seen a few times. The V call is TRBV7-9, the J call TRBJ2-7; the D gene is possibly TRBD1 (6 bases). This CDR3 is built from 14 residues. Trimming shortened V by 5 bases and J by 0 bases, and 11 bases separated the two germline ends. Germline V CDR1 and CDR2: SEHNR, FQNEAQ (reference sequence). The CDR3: CASSRDRSSYEQYF. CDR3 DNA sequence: TGTGCCAGCAGCCGAGACAGGAGCTCCTACGAGCAGTACTTC.

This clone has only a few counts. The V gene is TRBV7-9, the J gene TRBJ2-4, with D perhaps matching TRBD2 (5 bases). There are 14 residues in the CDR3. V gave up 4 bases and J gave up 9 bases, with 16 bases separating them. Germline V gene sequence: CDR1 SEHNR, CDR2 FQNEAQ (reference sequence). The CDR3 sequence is CASSSVGEQRIQYF. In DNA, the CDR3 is TGTGCCAGCAGCTCGGTCGGGGAGCAGCGCATTCAGTACTTC.

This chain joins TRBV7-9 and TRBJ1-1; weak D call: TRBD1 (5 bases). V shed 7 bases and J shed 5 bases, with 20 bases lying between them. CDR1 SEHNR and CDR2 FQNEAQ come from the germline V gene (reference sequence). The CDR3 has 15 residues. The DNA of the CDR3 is TGTGCCAGCACCGAAGGCTCCAGGGTGGAGACTGAAGCTTTCTTT. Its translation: CASTEGSRVETEAFF.

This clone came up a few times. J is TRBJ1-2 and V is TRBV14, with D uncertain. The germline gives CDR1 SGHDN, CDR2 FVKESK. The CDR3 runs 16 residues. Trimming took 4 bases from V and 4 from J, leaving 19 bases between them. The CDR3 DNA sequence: TGTGCCAGCAGCCTCCGCGGTCCTCAATACTTCTATGGCTACACCTTC. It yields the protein CASSLRGPQYFYGYTF.

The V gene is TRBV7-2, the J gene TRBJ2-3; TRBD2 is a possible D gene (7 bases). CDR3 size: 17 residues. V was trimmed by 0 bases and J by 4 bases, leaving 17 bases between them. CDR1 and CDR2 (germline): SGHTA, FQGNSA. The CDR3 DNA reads TGTGCCAGCAGCTTAGCGAGCACAGGGAGGGTATCAGATACGCAGTATTTT. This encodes CASSLASTGRVSDTQYF.

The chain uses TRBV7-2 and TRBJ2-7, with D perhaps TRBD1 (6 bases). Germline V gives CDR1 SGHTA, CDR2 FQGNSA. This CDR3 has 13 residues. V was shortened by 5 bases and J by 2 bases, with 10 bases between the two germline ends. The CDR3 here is CASSQQGPYEQYF. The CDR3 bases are TGTGCCAGCAGCCAACAGGGTCCCTACGAGCAGTACTTC.

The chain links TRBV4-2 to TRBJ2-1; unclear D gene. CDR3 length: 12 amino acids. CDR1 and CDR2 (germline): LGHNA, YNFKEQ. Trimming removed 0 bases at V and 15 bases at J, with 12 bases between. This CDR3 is CASSQDLARLFF. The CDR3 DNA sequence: TGTGCCAGCAGCCAAGATTTGGCTAGACTGTTCTTC.

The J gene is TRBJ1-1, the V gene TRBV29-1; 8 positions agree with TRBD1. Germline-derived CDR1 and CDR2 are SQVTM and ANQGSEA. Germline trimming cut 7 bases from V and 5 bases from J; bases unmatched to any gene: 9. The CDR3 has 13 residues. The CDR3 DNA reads TGCAGCGGGGGGGACAGGATTAAAACTGAAGCTTTCTTT. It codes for CSGGDRIKTEAFF.

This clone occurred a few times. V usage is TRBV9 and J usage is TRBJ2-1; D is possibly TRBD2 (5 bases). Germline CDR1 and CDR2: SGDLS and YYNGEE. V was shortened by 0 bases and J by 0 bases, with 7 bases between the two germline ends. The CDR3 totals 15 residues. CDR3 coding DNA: TGTGCCAGCAGCGTAGAGCGGACCTCCTACAATGAGCAGTTCTTC. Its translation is CASSVERTSYNEQFF.

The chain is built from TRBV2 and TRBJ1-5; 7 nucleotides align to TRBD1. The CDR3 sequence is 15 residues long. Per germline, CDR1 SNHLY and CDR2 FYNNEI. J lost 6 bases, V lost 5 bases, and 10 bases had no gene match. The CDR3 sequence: CASSLQGEVGQPQHF. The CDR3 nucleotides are TGTGCCAGCAGTTTGCAGGGGGAGGTGGGTCAGCCCCAGCATTTT.

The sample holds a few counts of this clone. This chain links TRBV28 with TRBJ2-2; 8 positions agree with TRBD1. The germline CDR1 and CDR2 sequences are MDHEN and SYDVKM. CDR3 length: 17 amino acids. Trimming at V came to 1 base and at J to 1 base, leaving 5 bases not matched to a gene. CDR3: CASSLSPGTGNTGELFF. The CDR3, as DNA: TGTGCCAGCAGTTTATCCCCCGGGACAGGGAACACCGGGGAGCTGTTTTTT.

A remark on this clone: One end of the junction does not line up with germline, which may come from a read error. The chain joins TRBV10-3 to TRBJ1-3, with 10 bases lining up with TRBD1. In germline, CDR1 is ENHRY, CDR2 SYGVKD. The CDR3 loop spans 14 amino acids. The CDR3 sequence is CAIGDRDRGNTIYF. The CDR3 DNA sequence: TGTGCCATCGGTGACCGGGACAGGGGCAACACCATATATTTT.

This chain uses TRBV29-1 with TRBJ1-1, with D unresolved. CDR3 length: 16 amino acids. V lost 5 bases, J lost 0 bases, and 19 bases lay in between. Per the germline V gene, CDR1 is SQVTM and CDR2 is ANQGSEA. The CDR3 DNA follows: TGCAGCGTTTATGGTTCCCTCGGACTCATGAACACTGAAGCTTTCTTT. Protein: CSVYGSLGLMNTEAFF.

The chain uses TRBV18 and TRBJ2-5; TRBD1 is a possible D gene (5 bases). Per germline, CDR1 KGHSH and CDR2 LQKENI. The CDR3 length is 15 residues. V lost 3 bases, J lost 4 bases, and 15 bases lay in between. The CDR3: CASSPDKGSRETQYF. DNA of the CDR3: TGTGCCAGCTCACCGGACAAGGGTTCGAGAGAGACCCAGTACTTC.

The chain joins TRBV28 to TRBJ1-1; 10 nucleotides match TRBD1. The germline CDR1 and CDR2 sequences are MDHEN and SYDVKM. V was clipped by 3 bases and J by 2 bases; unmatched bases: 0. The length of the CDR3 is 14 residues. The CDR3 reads CASSLTGGNTEAFF. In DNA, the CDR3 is TGTGCCAGCAGTTTGACAGGGGGCAACACTGAAGCTTTCTTT.

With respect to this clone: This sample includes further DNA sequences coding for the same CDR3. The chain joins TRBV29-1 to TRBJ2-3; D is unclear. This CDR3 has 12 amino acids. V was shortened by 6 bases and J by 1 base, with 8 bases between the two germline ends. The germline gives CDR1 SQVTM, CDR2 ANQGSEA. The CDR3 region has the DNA TGCAGCGTGGATCGGGGCACAGATACGCAGTATTTT. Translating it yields CSVDRGTDTQYF.

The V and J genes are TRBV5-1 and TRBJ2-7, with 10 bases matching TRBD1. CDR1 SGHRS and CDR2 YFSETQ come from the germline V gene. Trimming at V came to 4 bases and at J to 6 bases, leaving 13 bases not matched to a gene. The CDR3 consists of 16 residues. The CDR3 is CASSLTRMTGGVEQYF. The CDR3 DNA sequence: TGCGCCAGCAGCCTAACCCGGATGACAGGGGGCGTCGAGCAGTACTTC.

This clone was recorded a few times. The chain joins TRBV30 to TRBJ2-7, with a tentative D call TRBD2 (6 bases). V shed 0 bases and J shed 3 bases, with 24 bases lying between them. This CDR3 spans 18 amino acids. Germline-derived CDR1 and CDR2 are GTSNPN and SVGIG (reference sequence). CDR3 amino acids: CAWSVFTLGEGGRYEQYF. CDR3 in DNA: TGTGCCTGGAGTGTCTTTACTCTCGGCGAGGGAGGCCGCTACGAGCAGTACTTC.

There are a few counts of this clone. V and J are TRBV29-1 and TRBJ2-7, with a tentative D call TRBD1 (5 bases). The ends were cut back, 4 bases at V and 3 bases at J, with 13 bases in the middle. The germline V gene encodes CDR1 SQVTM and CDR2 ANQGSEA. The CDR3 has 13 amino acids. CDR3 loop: CSVGSGNLYEQYF. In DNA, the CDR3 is TGCAGCGTTGGATCAGGGAATCTCTACGAGCAGTACTTC.

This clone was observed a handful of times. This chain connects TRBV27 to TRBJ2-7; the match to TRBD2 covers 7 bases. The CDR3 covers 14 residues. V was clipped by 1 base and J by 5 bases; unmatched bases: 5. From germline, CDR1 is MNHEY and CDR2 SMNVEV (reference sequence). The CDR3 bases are TGTGCCAGCAGTTTATACGGGAGGATCCACGAGCAGTACTTC. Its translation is CASSLYGRIHEQYF.